This TCR beta chain was found in a study of vaccination and CD4 T cells after COVID-19. Study information: SARS-CoV-2 positivity in convalescent patients was established by nasal swab PCR; under 10 had mild and one severe disease.

Whole-study findings and limits: Only after vaccination were a median approximately 86% of convalescents' reactive clones seen.

This clonotype was detected only a few times. What it recognizes is unknown. The Oncomine TCR Beta short-read assay sequenced DNA from cultured CD4+ T cells. A single record per CDR3 protein comes from TCRdb applying MiXCR to the PCR reads. The table has about 18,000 distinct CDR3 sequences, roughly 50% seen once. CDR3 length equals 15 residues. Between the trimmed V and J ends, which lost 0 bases and 4 bases, there was a span of 10 bases. Germline CDR1 is MNHEY and CDR2 is SVGAGI. Treatment given: approximately 9-day PBMC culture with coronavirus spike peptide pools or control peptides (ViraFEST assay). Peptide pool stimulation in ViraFEST expanded antigen-specific T cells, whose TCRs were then sequenced. Cell culture was performed with roughly 1.8 million PBMCs per well in the presence of approximately 10 IU/ml IL-2 and approximately 10 ug/ml peptide pools.

The specimen sequenced was CD4+ T cells from blood, cultured in vitro. The rearrangement links TRBV6-5 to TRBJ1-5; a weak D match, TRBD1 (5 bases). The receptor's source is a human donor who had recovered from COVID-19. In nucleotides, the CDR3 is TGTGCCAGCAGTTACTCGATAGGGGAGAATCAGCCCCAGCATTTT. It translates to CASSYSIGENQPQHF.